The T cell receptor (beta chain) under discussion was sequenced for a study of T cells after yellow fever vaccination. Study conclusions and caveats: From the bulk population, abundant clonotypes could contaminate and appear within FACS-sorted repertoires. Most clones from primary vaccination were detected again post-booster (about 96% CD4, about 88% CD8).

UMIs were added to TCR cDNA along with a universal primer site when it was made by 5'RACE template switching. TCRdb re-called the 5' RACE reads through MiXCR, storing one row per CDR3 protein. The repertoire holds 250,000 or so distinct CDR3 sequences, about 3.5% seen once, with 15% to 20% in the top ten. CDR3 length: 14 residues. J was trimmed by 3 bases and V by 2 bases; bases with no gene match: 4. Germline assignment: CDR1 SGHNT and CDR2 YENEEA. As to this clonotype: Its antigen is not identified.

The sample was PBMCs, taken 15 days after the yellow fever booster vaccination. The TCR was taken from a man between 18 and 29 years old who received the YFV17D yellow fever vaccine. This chain links TRBV11-3 with TRBJ2-7, with 7 bases fitting TRBD1. Here the CDR3 DNA reads TGTGCCAGCAGCTTATCAGGGGGTGACTACGAGCAGTACTTC. As protein: CASSLSGGDYEQYF.